This entry features one T cell receptor beta chain sequence. Its target is not known. This sample was included in a study of shared clonotypes between healthy human individuals. Memory CD4+ cells were the fraction left after CD45RA+ naive selection. Sequenced by immunoSEQ multiplex PCR; TCRdb stores in-frame clones only, minus some. The sample holds under 650,000 clones, 90% to 97% seen once. Study results and caveats: The sampled material consisted only of blood, and tissue repertoires are likely to differ. Memory subsets generally showed smaller estimated richness than naive subsets did. Genetic and exposure-history diversity was limited by the few donors.

CDR3 length: 14 amino acids. CDR1 is SGHRS and CDR2 is YFSETQ in the germline V gene. Deletions cut 0 bases from V and 8 bases from J, with 15 bases between. The source of this sequence is a woman aged 30 to 39 in good health. Sequenced input: naive CD4+ T cells sorted from blood. Described subset: CD45RA+ positively selected. The V call is TRBV5-1, the J call TRBJ2-7, with D tentatively TRBD1 or TRBD2 (6 bases each). The CDR3 nucleotides read TGCGCCAGCAGCTTGGTAGGGCCGGGGGCGCAGCAGTACTTC. Translating gives CASSLVGPGAQQYF.